The next 32 T cell receptor beta chains were all read from a single sample in a study of T cells in Graves' hyperthyroidism and ophthalmopathy. The investigators amplified TCR beta CDR3 regions from RNA transcripts. The primer set for the first-round RT-PCR of the TCR CDR3 was HTBI. TCRdb passed the multiplex PCR reads through MiXCR, listing each CDR3 protein once. The profile shows under 550,000 distinct CDR3 sequences, 15% to 20% of them singletons. The source material was blood. Source of these receptors: a man aged 40-49 years with Graves' ophthalmopathy.

This clonotype was seen more than once but under ten times. The chain recombines TRBV4-3 with TRBJ2-7, with D maybe TRBD1 (6 bases). V was cut by 3 bases and J by 6 bases, with 21 bases left in between. The CDR3 runs 16 residues. Germline lookup yields CDR1 LGHNA and CDR2 YSLEER. The CDR3 sequence is CASSHLLNLGATEQYF. The CDR3 DNA is TGCGCCAGCAGCCACCTACTTAACCTGGGGGCGACCGAGCAGTACTTC.

The rearrangement links TRBV12-5 to TRBJ2-1; D is undetermined. CDR3 length equals 12 residues. The germline V gene has CDR1 LGHNT and CDR2 FRNRAP. The V gene lost 7 bases and the J gene lost 12 bases, with 16 bases spanning the gap. CDR3 sequence reads: CASASSDWRQFF. CDR3 nucleotides: TGTGCTAGTGCCTCCTCCGACTGGAGGCAGTTCTTC.

This clonotype has a handful of counts. This rearrangement joins TRBV4-1 to TRBJ2-2; D is unresolved. V was trimmed by 3 bases and J by 6 bases, leaving 8 bases between them. The CDR3 is 13 residues long. The germline CDR1 and CDR2 sequences are MGHRA and YSYEKL. The CDR3 DNA follows: TGCGCCAGCAGCCAGGGGAAACCCGGGGAGCTGTTTTTT. This encodes CASSQGKPGELFF.

The chain employs TRBV15 and TRBJ2-2; D could derive from TRBD1 or TRBD2 (5 bases each). V was trimmed by 10 bases and J by 7 bases, leaving 13 bases between them. In germline, CDR1 is LNHNV, CDR2 YYDKDF (reference sequence). The CDR3 contains 12 residues. The CDR3 coding sequence is TGTGCCATTCTAGCCCAGGGCGGGGAGCTGTTTTTT. Its translation is CAILAQGGELFF.

This clonotype was counted at least ten times. This chain joins TRBV11-2 and TRBJ2-1; 7 nucleotides agree with TRBD1. Germline V gene data show CDR1 as SGHAT and CDR2 as FQNNGV. The CDR3 consists of 11 residues. Trimming took 6 bases from V and 8 from J; bases not matched to a gene: 1. The CDR3 loop is CASSQGDEQFF. The DNA for the CDR3 is TGTGCCAGCAGTCAGGGGGATGAGCAGTTCTTC.

V is TRBV2 and J is TRBJ2-6, with D tentatively TRBD1 (6 bases). The CDR3 is 19 amino acids. From germline, CDR1 is SNHLY and CDR2 FYNNEI. Trimming stripped 3 bases from V and 0 bases from J, with 18 bases between. CDR3: CASSDLGQRRASGANVLTF. CDR3 nucleotide sequence: TGTGCCAGCAGTGATTTAGGACAGCGGCGCGCCTCTGGGGCCAACGTCCTGACTTTC.

In regard to this clonotype: One base away lies a much larger clone, so this may be a sequencing read error. The chain uses TRBV24-1 and TRBJ1-1; no firm D call. V was cut by 11 bases and J by 7 bases, with 13 bases left in between. Germline CDR1 is KGHDR and CDR2 is SFDVKD. The CDR3 has 11 amino acids. The CDR3 region has the DNA TGTGCCAGCAGACAAGAGGTTGAAGCTTTCTTT. Protein sequence: CASRQEVEAFF.

At least ten counts were recorded for this clonotype. J is TRBJ1-6 and V is TRBV27; no clear D. V was trimmed by 0 bases and J by 9 bases, leaving 6 bases between them. The CDR3 runs to 13 residues. Germline V gives CDR1 MNHEY, CDR2 SMNVEV (reference sequence). DNA of the CDR3: TGTGCCAGCAGTTTATCGTCGGGTTCACCCCTCCACTTT. This sequence encodes CASSLSSGSPLHF.

The chain recombines TRBV6-1 with TRBJ1-2, with D possibly matching TRBD1 (6 bases). The CDR3 covers 15 residues. Germline V CDR1 and CDR2: MNHNS, SASEGT. V lost 8 bases, J lost 8 bases, and 24 bases lay in between. The CDR3 is CASSRDRGGDLGYTF. CDR3 sequence (DNA): TGTGCCAGCTCCAGGGATAGAGGGGGGGATCTAGGCTACACCTTC.

The table lists this clonotype with a few counts. V is TRBV28 and J is TRBJ1-2; TRBD1 is a possible D gene (6 bases). The CDR3 contains 14 residues. The V and J ends lost 6 bases and 4 bases respectively, with 15 bases between them. In germline, CDR1 is MDHEN, CDR2 SYDVKM. This CDR3 reads CASSFGQTLYGYTF. For the CDR3, the DNA is TGTGCCAGCAGCTTCGGACAGACCCTCTATGGCTACACCTTC.

The chain has TRBV12-3 or TRBV12-4 and TRBJ1-1; D gene ambiguous. Trimming left V 3 bases short and J 12 bases short, with 23 bases between. The CDR3 runs 15 residues. CDR3 in DNA: TGTGCCAGCAGTTTGGTCCACACTCGAGGGCACTGGTCTTTCTTT. This codes for CASSLVHTRGHWSFF.

This clonotype was seen many times. V gene TRBV28 combines with J gene TRBJ2-7; 9 nucleotides agree with TRBD2. Per the germline V gene, CDR1 is MDHEN and CDR2 is SYDVKM. The CDR3 runs to 14 residues. Germline trimming cut 7 bases from V and 7 bases from J; bases unmatched to any gene: 11. CDR3 sequence: CASKVSLAGREQYF. The CDR3 DNA sequence: TGTGCCAGCAAGGTTAGCCTAGCGGGGCGAGAGCAGTACTTC.

This chain links TRBV6-2 or TRBV6-3 with TRBJ2-3, with a possible D match to TRBD1 (6 bases). The CDR3 sequence is 16 residues long. V gave up 7 bases and J gave up 9 bases, with 26 bases separating them. CDR1 and CDR2 (germline): MNHEY, SVGEGT. CDR3 DNA: TGTGCCAGCATTTTAAAACCGGGACGGGACACGAGGACGCAGTATTTT. Protein sequence: CASILKPGRDTRTQYF.

This clonotype appeared many times. The chain employs TRBV12-3 or TRBV12-4 and TRBJ2-1; TRBD1 matches 9 bases. CDR3 length equals 14 residues. J lost 5 bases, V lost 7 bases, and 6 bases had no gene match. CDR3 nucleotides: TGTGCCAGCACCTCCGGACAGGGGCACAATGAGCAGTTCTTC. It yields the protein CASTSGQGHNEQFF.

This clonotype appeared many times. The V call is TRBV7-8, the J call TRBJ2-3; TRBD2 agrees at 10 bases. V lost 3 bases and J lost 5; bases outside the gene matches: 14. CDR1 and CDR2 (germline): SGHVS, FQNEAQ. The CDR3 runs to 18 residues. CDR3 residues: CASSFPLGAGTSEDTQYF. The DNA for the CDR3 is TGTGCCAGCAGCTTTCCTCTCGGTGCGGGGACTAGCGAAGATACGCAGTATTTT.

There are many counts of this clonotype. The gene calls are TRBV18 and TRBJ1-1, with 7 nucleotides matching TRBD1. The CDR3 loop spans 14 amino acids. Germline CDR1 and CDR2: KGHSH and LQKENI. Germline trimming cut 6 bases from V and 1 base from J; bases unmatched to any gene: 5. The CDR3 DNA reads as TGTGCCAGCTCCGCGACAGGGCCGAACACTGAAGCTTTCTTT. Its protein product is CASSATGPNTEAFF.

This clonotype came up a few times. J is TRBJ2-3 and V is TRBV25-1; 10 bases align to TRBD1. Per the germline V gene, CDR1 is MGHDK and CDR2 is SYGVNS. The V segment lost 6 bases and the J segment 3 bases; nucleotides outside the gene matches: 3. The CDR3 runs to 14 residues. The CDR3 loop is CASRDRGLTDTQYF. The CDR3 bases are TGTGCCAGCAGAGACAGGGGGCTGACAGATACGCAGTATTTT.

This chain connects TRBV9 to TRBJ1-3, with 9 nucleotides matching TRBD1. Germline CDR1 SGDLS, CDR2 YYNGEE. The CDR3 spans 15 residues. The trim removed 5 bases at V and 6 bases at J, leaving 9 bases unmatched. CDR3 in DNA: TGTGCCAGCAGTCGGACAGGGGATGGTGAAAACACCATATATTTT. It specifies CASSRTGDGENTIYF.

The rearrangement links TRBV30 to TRBJ2-7; unclear D gene. Judging by the DNA end, TRBJ2-1 fits better; the J call may be wrong. The V gene's germline CDR1 is GTSNPN and CDR2 SVGIG (reference sequence). This CDR3 is 11 amino acids long. The CDR3 reads CAWSGPYEQFF. The CDR3 bases are TGTGCCTGGAGTGGGCCCTACGAGCAGTTCTTC.

This chain joins TRBV7-2 and TRBJ1-4, with D perhaps matching TRBD1 (5 bases). This CDR3 region has 14 residues. Germline V gene lookup returns CDR1 SGHTA and CDR2 FQGNSA. V was cut by 5 bases and J by 5 bases, with 12 bases left in between. The CDR3 sequence: CASSPGPLNEKLFF. The CDR3 bases are TGTGCCAGCAGCCCGGGACCGCTGAATGAAAAACTGTTTTTT. Combining the CDR3 with reference TRBV7-2 and TRBJ1-4 gives the whole variable domain GAGVSQSPSNKVTEKGKDVELRCDPISGHTALYWYRQSLGQGLEFLIYFQGNSAPDKSGLPSDRFSAERTGGSVSTLTIQRTQQEDSAVYLCASSPGPLNEKLFFGSGTQLSVL.

This clonotype was seen a handful of times. This chain uses TRBV7-8 with TRBJ1-4, with unresolved D. This CDR3 contains 15 residues. V was trimmed by 5 bases and J by 7 bases, leaving 17 bases between them. Per germline, CDR1 SGHVS and CDR2 FQNEAQ. CDR3: CASSDLGWGGEKLFF. As DNA, the CDR3 is TGTGCCAGCAGCGATCTCGGGTGGGGAGGTGAAAAACTGTTTTTT.

The V call is TRBV6-1, the J call TRBJ2-7; 7 bases match TRBD1. Germline-derived CDR1 and CDR2 are MNHNS and SASEGT. The junction had 7 bases not matched to a gene; V was cut back by 2 bases and J by 3 bases. This CDR3 spans 15 amino acids. As DNA, the CDR3 is TGTGCCAGCAGTGAATGGCAGGGGACAGTCTACGAGCAGTACTTC. This gives the protein CASSEWQGTVYEQYF.

This clonotype came up many times. V is TRBV10-3 and J is TRBJ2-5; 7 bases line up with TRBD1. V was clipped by 3 bases and J by 5 bases; unmatched bases: 6. The CDR3 covers 14 residues. The germline V gene has CDR1 ENHRY and CDR2 SYGVKD. The CDR3 loop reads CAISDIQGRETQYF. The CDR3 DNA is TGTGCCATCAGTGATATACAGGGGCGGGAGACCCAGTACTTC.

The chain employs TRBV6-5 and TRBJ2-1, with 7 positions matching TRBD2. V trimming: 2 bases; J trimming: 4 bases; junction bases outside the gene matches: 11. The CDR3 length is 17 residues. CDR1 is MNHEY, CDR2 SVGAGI, per germline. Here the CDR3 DNA reads TGTGCCAGCAGTTACCTGTCGGGGAGCGGGGCTTACAATGAGCAGTTCTTC. It specifies CASSYLSGSGAYNEQFF.

There are many counts of this clonotype. This chain joins TRBV12-3 or TRBV12-4 and TRBJ2-3; the match to TRBD2 covers 10 bases. V lost 4 bases and J lost 4; bases outside the gene matches: 5. The CDR3 is 15 amino acids. The CDR3 DNA sequence: TGTGCCAGCAGTTATCCTAGCGGGGGCGCAGATACGCAGTATTTT. It translates to CASSYPSGGADTQYF.

The chain has TRBV6-1 and TRBJ2-7, with TRBD2 matching 8 bases. Trimming cost V 5 bases and J 3 bases; bases outside gene matches: 9. This CDR3 contains 15 residues. The germline gives CDR1 MNHNS, CDR2 SASEGT. In DNA, the CDR3 is TGTGCCAGCAGTCGACCCGGGACTAGGTACTACGAGCAGTACTTC. Amino acid sequence: CASSRPGTRYYEQYF.

This chain connects TRBV12-3 or TRBV12-4 to TRBJ2-3; 9 bases are a match to TRBD1. After removal of 3 bases from V and 4 bases from J, the junction contained 5 bases not matched to a gene. The CDR3 totals 15 residues. CDR3 in DNA: TGTGCCAGCAGTTTGGTCACAGGGGGCGCAGATACGCAGTATTTT. Translating gives CASSLVTGGADTQYF.

The sample holds one count of this clonotype. The chain combines TRBV6-2 or TRBV6-3 with TRBJ2-2; D ambiguous. This CDR3 is 15 amino acids long. Trimming removed 5 bases at V and 5 bases at J, with 15 bases between. Germline CDR1 is MNHEY and CDR2 is SVGEGT. CDR3 protein: CASSEAAFGTGELFF. CDR3 coding DNA: TGTGCCAGCAGTGAGGCGGCCTTTGGAACCGGGGAGCTGTTTTTT.

The chain joins TRBV7-9 to TRBJ2-3, with D maybe TRBD1 (5 bases). From germline, CDR1 is SEHNR and CDR2 FQNEAQ (reference sequence). The length of the CDR3 is 14 residues. Trimming removed 4 bases at V and 2 bases at J, with 10 bases between. For the CDR3, the DNA is TGTGCCAGCAGCTCCCTCGGACACACAGATACGCAGTATTTT. Protein: CASSSLGHTDTQYF.

This clonotype showed up just a few times. The chain has TRBV6-9 and TRBJ1-2; no clear D. The CDR3 has 12 amino acids. V was clipped by 7 bases and J by 6 bases, with 12 bases between them. In germline, CDR1 is MNHGY, CDR2 SVAAGI. CDR3 DNA sequence: TGTGCCAGCAACCCCCCTTCCGATGGCTACACCTTC. This translates into CASNPPSDGYTF.

This clonotype was recorded many times. J is TRBJ2-1 and V is TRBV7-3; 8 bases are a match to TRBD1. The CDR3 has 13 amino acids. J gave up 9 bases and V 5 bases, and 6 bases lay outside the gene matches. The germline V gene has CDR1 SGHTA and CDR2 FQGTGA. The CDR3 is CASSVTGGSEQFF. CDR3 DNA sequence: TGTGCCAGCAGCGTTACAGGGGGAAGTGAGCAGTTCTTC.

J is TRBJ1-2 and V is TRBV7-9; TRBD1 aligns across 8 bases. CDR1 and CDR2 from the germline V gene are SEHNR and FQNEAQ (reference sequence). The CDR3 is 16 residues long. Trimming cost V 5 bases and J 6 bases; bases outside gene matches: 14. The CDR3 loop is CASSLRELTGGDGYTF. Written as DNA, the CDR3 is TGTGCCAGCAGCCTTAGGGAATTAACAGGGGGTGATGGCTACACCTTC.